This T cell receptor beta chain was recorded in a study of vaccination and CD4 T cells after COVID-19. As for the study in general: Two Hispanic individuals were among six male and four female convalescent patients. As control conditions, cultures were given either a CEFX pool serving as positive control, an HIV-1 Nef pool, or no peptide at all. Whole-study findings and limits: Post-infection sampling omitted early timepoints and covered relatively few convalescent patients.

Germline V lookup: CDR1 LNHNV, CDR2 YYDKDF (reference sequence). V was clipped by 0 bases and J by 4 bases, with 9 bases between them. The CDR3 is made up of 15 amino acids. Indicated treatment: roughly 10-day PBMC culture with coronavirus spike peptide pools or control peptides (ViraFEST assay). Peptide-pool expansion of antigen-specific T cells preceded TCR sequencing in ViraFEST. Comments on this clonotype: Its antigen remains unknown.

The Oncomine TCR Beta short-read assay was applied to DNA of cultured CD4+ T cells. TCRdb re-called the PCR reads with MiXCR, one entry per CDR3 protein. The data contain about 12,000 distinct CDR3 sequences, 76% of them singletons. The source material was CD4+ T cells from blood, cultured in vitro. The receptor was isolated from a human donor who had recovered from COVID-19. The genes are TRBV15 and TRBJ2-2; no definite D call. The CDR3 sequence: CATSRDRVSTGELFF. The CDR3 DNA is TGTGCCACCAGCAGAGATAGGGTATCCACCGGGGAGCTGTTTTTT.